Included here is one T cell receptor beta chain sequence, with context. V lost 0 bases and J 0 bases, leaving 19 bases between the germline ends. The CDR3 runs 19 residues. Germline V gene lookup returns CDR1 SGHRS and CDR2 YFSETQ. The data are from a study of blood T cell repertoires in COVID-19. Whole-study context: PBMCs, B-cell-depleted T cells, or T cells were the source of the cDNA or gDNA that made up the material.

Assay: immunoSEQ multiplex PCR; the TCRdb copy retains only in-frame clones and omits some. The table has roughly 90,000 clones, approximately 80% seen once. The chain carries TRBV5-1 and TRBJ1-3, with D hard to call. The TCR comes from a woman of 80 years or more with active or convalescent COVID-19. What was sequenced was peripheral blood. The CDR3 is CASSLAPTPGQFSGNTIYF. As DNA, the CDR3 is TGCGCCAGCAGCTTGGCCCCTACCCCAGGCCAATTCTCTGGAAACACCATATATTTT. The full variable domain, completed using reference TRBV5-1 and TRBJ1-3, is KAGVTQTPRYLIKTRGQQVTLSCSPISGHRSVSWYQQTPGQGLQFLFEYFSETQRNKGNFPGRFSGRQFSNSRSEMNVSTLELGDSALYLCASSLAPTPGQFSGNTIYFGEGSWLTVV.